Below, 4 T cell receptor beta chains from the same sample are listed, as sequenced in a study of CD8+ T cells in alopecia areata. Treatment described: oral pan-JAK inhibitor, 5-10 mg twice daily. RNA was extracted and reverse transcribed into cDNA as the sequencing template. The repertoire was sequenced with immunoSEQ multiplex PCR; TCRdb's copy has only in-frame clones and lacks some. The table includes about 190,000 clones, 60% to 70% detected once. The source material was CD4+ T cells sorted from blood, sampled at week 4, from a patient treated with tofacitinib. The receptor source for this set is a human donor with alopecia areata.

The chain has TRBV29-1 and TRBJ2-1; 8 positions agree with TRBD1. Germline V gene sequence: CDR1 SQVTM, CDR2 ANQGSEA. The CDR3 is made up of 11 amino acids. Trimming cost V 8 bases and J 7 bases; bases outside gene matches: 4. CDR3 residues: CSINRGNEQFF. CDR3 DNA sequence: TGCAGCATCAACAGGGGGAATGAGCAGTTCTTC.

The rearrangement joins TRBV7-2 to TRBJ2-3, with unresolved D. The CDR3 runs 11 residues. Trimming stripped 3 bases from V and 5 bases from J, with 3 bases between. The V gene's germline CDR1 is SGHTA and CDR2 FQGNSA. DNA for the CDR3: TGTGCCAGCAGCTTTGTAGATACGCAGTATTTT. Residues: CASSFVDTQYF.

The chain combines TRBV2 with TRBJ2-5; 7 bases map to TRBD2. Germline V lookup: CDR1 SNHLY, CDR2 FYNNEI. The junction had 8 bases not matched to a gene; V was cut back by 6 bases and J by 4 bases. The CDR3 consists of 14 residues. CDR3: CASSGGTGGETQYF. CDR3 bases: TGTGCCAGCAGCGGCGGGACGGGGGGAGAGACCCAGTACTTC.

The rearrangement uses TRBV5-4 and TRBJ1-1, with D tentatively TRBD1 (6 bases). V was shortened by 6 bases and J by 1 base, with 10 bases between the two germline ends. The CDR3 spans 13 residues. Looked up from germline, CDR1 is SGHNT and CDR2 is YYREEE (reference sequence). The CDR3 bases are TGTGCCAGCAAACAGGGACAGAACACTGAAGCTTTCTTT. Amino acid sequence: CASKQGQNTEAFF.